Below, one T cell receptor beta chain is given with its context. V gave up 6 bases and J gave up 9 bases, with 17 bases separating them. Germline CDR1 KGHDR, CDR2 SFDVKD. The CDR3 extends over 13 amino acids. TCRdb re-derived calls from the RT-PCR reads in MiXCR, one entry per CDR3 protein. The sample lists around 700,000 distinct CDR3 sequences, about 14% seen once, with 3.6% in the top ten. Sample: memory CD4+ T cells from blood. This receptor was taken from a female donor in good health, serving as a healthy control. This chain joins TRBV24-1 and TRBJ2-7; D might be TRBD2 (7 bases). CDR3 DNA: TGTGCCACCAGTCGGGGGCAGGGGAGGGGGCAGTACTTC. Its translation is CATSRGQGRGQYF.